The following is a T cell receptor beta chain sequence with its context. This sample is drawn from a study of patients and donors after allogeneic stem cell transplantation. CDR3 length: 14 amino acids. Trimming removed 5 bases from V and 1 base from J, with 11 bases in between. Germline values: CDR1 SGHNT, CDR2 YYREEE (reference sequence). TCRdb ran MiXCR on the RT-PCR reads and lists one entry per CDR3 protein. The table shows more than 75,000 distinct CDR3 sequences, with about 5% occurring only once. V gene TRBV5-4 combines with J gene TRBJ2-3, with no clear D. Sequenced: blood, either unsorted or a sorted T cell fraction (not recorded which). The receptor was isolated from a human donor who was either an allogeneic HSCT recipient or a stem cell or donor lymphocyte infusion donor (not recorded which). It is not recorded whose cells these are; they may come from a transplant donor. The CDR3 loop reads CASSGAYRTDTQYF. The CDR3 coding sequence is TGTGCCAGCAGTGGTGCGTACCGCACAGATACGCAGTATTTT.